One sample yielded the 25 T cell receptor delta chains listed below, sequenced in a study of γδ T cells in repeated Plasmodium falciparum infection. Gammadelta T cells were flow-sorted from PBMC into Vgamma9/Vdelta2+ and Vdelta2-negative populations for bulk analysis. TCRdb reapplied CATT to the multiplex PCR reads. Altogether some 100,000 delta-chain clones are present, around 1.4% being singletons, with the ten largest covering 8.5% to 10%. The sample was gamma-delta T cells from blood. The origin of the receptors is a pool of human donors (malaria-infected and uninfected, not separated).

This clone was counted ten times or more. CDR3 residues: CALVLPAFSWDTRQMFF. In DNA form, the CDR3 reads TGTGCTCTTGTCCTTCCTGCCTTCTCCTGGGACACCCGACAGATGTTTTTC. The chain has TRDV1 and TRDJ3, with 7 bases identical to TRDD2. V gave up 7 bases and J gave up 0 bases; unmatched junction bases: 6. Germline assignment: CDR1 TSWWSYY and CDR2 QGS. This CDR3 spans 17 amino acids.

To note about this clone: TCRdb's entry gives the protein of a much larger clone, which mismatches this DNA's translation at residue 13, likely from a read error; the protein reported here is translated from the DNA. CDR3 in DNA: TGTGCCTGTGACACCGTCGATAAAGGTACACACACCGTTAAACTCATCTTT. Protein sequence: CACDTVDKGTHTVKLIF. V gene TRDV2 combines with J gene TRDJ1; no reliable D call. The J gene was missing in TCRdb and was found by matching the end of the DNA to germline. Germline assignment: CDR1 GEAIGNYY and CDR2 EKD. The CDR3 is 17 amino acids.

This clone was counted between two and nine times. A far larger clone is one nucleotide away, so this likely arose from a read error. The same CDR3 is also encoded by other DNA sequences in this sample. The CDR3 is CALGELSYQGDSYTDKLIF. The CDR3 region has the DNA TGTGCTCTTGGGGAACTATCCTACCAGGGAGATAGCTACACCGATAAACTCATCTTT. V and J are TRDV1 and TRDJ1, with D perhaps matching TRDD2 (6 bases). As TCRdb names no J gene, one was assigned here on the basis of a DNA match to germline. Germline lookup yields CDR1 TSWWSYY and CDR2 QGS. The CDR3 extends over 19 amino acids. Deletions cut 0 bases from V and 0 bases from J, with 20 bases between.

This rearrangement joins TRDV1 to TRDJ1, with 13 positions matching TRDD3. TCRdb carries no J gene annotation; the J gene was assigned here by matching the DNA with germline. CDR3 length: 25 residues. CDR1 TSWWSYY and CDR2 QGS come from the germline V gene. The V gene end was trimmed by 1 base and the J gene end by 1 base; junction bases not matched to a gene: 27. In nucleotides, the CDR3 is TGTGCTCTTGGGGAACCGACTAGAAGCTACAGCAAAAGTACTGGGGGATACGGGTGCACCGATAAACTCATCTTT. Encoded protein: CALGEPTRSYSKSTGGYGCTDKLIF.

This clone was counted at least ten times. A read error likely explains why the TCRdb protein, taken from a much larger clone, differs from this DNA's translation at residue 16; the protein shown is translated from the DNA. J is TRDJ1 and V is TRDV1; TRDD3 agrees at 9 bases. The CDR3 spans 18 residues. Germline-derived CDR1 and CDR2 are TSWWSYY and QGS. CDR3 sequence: CALGELSYWGTPYSKRIF. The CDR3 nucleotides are TGTGCTCTTGGGGAACTGTCCTACTGGGGGACCCCCTATAGTAAACGCATCTTT.

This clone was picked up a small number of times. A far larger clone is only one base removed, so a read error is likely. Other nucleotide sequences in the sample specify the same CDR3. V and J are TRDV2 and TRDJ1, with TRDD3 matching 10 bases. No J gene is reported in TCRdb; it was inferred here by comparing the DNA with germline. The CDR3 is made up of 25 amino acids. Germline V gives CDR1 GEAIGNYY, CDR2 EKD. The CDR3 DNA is TGTGCTTGTGACACCGTCGGTCTGGGGGGATACGCGGCGAACCGCGTATCCGAGACCACCGATAAACTCATCTTT. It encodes CACDTVGLGGYAANRVSETTDKLIF.

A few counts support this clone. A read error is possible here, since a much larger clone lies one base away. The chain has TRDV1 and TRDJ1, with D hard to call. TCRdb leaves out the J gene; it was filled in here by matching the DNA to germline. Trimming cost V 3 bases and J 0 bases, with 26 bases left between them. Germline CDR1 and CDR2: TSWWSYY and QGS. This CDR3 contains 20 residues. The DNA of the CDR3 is TGTGCTCTTGGGGAGCCGTCCCCAATCTCAACGAGAGCTTACACCGATAAACTCATCTTT. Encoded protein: CALGEPSPISTRAYTDKLIF.

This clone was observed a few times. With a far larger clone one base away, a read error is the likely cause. The CDR3, as DNA: TGTGCCTGTGACATACTGGGGGATAGGACGGCACAACTCTTCTTT. Protein: CACDILGDRTAQLFF. V and J are TRDV2 and TRDJ2, with TRDD3 matching over 11 bases. TCRdb supplies no J gene; here it was assigned by aligning the nucleotide sequence to germline. Germline CDR1 and CDR2: GEAIGNYY and EKD. The CDR3 covers 15 residues. Trimming removed 2 bases from V and 8 bases from J; junction bases left unmatched: 6.

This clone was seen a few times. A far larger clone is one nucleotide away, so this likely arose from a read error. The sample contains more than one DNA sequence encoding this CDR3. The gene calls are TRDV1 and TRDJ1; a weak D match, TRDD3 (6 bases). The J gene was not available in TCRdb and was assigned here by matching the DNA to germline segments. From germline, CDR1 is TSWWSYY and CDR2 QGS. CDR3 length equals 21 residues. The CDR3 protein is CALGELATFQSPTGPTDKLIF. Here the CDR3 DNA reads TGTGCCCTTGGGGAACTAGCCACTTTTCAGTCGCCTACTGGGCCCACCGATAAACTCATCTTT.

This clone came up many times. The DNA for the CDR3 is TGTGCTCTTGGGGAACAGGAGGCCTTCCCCGACTGGGGGCTCCCTCCTATAGGAGGGACCGATAAACTCATCTTT. Amino acids: CALGEQEAFPDWGLPPIGGTDKLIF. This sequence joins TRDV1 and TRDJ1; 8 positions match TRDD3. The junction had 33 bases not matched to a gene; V was cut back by 1 base and J by 2 bases. Germline CDR1 reads TSWWSYY; CDR2 reads QGS. The CDR3 is 25 amino acids.

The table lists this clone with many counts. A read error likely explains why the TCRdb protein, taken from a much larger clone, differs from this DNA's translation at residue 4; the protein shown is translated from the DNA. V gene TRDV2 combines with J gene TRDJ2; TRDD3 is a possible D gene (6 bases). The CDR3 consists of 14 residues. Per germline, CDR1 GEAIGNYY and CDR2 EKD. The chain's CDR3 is CACGTGIMTAQLFF. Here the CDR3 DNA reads TGTGCCTGTGGCACCGGGATAATGACAGCACAACTCTTCTTT.

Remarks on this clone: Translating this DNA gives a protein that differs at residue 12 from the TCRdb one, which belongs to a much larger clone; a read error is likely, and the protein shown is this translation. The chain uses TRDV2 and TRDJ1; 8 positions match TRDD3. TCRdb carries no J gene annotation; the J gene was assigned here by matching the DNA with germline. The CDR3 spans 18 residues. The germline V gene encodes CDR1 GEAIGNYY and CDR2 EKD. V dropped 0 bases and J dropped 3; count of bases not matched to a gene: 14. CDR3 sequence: CACDTLSDWGEGPDKLIF. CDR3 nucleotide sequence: TGTGCCTGTGACACCCTTTCGGACTGGGGGGAAGGCCCCGATAAACTCATCTTT.

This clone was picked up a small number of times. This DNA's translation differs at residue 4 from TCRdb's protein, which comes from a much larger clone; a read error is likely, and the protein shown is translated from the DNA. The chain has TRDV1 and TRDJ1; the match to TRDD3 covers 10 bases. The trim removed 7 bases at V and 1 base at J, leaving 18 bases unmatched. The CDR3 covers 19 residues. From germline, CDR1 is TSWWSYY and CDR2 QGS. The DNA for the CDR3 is TGTGCTCTTGTGGTCCCCACGCTGGGGGATAACGTGGGCACCGATAAACTCATCTTT. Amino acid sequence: CALVVPTLGDNVGTDKLIF.

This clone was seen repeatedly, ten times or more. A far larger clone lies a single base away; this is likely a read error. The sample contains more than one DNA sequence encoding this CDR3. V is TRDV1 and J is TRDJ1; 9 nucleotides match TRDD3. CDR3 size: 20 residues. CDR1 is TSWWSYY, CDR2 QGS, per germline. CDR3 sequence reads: CALGEARRLGDPWYTDKLIF. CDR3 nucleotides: TGTGCTCTCGGGGAGGCTAGGAGGCTGGGGGATCCTTGGTACACCGATAAACTCATCTTT.

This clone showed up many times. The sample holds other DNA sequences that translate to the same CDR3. CDR3 DNA sequence: TGTGCTCTTGGGGAAGGGTCTGCCTGGGGGAGAGCGTTGACAGCACAACTCTTCTTT. Protein: CALGEGSAWGRALTAQLFF. This rearrangement joins TRDV1 to TRDJ2; TRDD3 agrees at 8 bases. CDR1 is TSWWSYY, CDR2 QGS, per germline. V lost 2 bases and J lost 2; bases outside the gene matches: 13. The CDR3 has 19 amino acids.

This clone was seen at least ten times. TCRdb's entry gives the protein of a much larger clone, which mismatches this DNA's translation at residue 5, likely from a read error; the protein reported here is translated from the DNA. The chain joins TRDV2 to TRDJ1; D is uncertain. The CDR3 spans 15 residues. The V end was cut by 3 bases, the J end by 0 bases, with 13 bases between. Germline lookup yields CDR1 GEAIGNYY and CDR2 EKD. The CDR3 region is CACDAVVPDTDKLIF. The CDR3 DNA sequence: TGTGCCTGTGACGCCGTGGTACCCGACACCGATAAACTCATCTTT.

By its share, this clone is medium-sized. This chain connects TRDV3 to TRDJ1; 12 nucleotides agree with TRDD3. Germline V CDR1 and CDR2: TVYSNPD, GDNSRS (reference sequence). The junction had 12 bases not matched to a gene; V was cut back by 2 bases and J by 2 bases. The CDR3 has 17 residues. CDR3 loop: CAFLLSWGIRWTDKLIF. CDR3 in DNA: TGTGCCTTTTTACTGTCCTGGGGGATACGGTGGACCGATAAACTCATCTTT.

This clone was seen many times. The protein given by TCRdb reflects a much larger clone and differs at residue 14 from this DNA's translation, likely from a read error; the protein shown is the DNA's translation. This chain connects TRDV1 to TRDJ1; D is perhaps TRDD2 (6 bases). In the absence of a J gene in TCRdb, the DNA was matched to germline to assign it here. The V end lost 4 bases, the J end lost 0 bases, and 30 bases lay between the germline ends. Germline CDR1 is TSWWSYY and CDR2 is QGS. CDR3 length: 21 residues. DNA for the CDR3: TGTGCTCTTGGGGTTCAAGGGTGGCTCCTACTTCGTACTCCGTACACCGATAAACTCATCTTT. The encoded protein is CALGVQGWLLLRTPYTDKLIF.

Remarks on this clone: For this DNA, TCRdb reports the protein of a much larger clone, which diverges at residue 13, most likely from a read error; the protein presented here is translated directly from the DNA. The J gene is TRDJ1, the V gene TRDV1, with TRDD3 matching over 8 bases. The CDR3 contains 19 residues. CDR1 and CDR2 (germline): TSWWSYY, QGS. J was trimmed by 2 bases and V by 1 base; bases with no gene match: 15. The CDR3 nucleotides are TGTGCTCTTGGGGAACATTACGTCTCGGGGGATATTTATACCGATAAACTCATCTTT. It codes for CALGEHYVSGDIYTDKLIF.

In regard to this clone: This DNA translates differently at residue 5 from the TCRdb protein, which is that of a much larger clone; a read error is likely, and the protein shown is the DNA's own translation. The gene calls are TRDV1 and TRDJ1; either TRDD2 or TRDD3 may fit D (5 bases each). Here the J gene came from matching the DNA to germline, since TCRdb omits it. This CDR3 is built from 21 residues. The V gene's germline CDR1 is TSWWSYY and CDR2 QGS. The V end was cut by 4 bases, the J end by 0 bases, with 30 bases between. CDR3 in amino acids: CALGGLLNLGPGAKYTDKLIF. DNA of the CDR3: TGTGCTCTTGGGGGACTCCTAAATTTAGGCCCGGGGGCTAAGTACACCGATAAACTCATCTTT.

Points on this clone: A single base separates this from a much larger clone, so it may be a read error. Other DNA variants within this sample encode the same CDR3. The CDR3 protein is CACDTVGGSDKLIF. CDR3 coding DNA: TGTGCCTGCGACACGGTTGGGGGATCCGATAAACTCATCTTT. The genes are TRDV2 and TRDJ1; 8 bases line up with TRDD3. Germline V gives CDR1 GEAIGNYY, CDR2 EKD. The CDR3 consists of 14 residues.

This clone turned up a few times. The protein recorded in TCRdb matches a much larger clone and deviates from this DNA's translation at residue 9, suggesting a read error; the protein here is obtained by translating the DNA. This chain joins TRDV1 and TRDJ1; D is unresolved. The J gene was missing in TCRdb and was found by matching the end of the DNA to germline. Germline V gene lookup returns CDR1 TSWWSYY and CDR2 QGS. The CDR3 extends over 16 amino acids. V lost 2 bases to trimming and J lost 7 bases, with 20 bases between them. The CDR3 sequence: CALGEINTPLPVKLIF. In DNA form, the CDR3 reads TGTGCTCTTGGGGAAATCAATACCCCACTACCAGTTAAACTCATCTTT.

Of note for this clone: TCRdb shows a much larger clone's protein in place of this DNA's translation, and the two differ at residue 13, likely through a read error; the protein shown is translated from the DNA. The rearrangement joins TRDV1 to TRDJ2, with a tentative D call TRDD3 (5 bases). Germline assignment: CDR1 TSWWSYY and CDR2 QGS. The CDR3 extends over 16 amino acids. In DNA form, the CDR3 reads TGTGCTCTTGGGGAACGGGGGTGGACCCCGACAGCAAAACTCTTCTTT. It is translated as CALGERGWTPTAKLFF.

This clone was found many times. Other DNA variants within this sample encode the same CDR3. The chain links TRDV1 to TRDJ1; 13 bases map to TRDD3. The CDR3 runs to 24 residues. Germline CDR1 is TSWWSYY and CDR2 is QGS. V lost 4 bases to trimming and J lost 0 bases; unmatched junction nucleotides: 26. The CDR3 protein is CALGGHNFPSRTGGYAPYTDKLIF. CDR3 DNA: TGTGCTCTTGGGGGACATAACTTCCCATCGAGAACTGGGGGATACGCCCCGTACACCGATAAACTCATCTTT.

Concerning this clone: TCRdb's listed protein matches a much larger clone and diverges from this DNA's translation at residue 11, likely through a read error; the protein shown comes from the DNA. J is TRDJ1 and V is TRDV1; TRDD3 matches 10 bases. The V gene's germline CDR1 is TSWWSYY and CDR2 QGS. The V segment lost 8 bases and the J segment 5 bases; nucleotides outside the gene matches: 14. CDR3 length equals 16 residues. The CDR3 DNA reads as TGTGCTCTTACATTCCCGTACTGGGGGATCACAGATAAACTCATCTTT. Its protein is CALTFPYWGITDKLIF.